Listed below are T cell receptor beta chains from one sample, sequenced in a study of cytotoxic CD8 clonotypes in ibrutinib-treated CLL. Only in-frame clones appear in the TCRdb table, and some are missing; sequencing was by immunoSEQ multiplex PCR. The table has roughly 300,000 clones, more than 70% seen once. The sequencing here drew on PBMCs, taken at disease progression, from a patient treated with ibrutinib. Receptor source: a human donor with chronic lymphocytic leukemia. The conserved cysteine and the conserved F or W are not part of the CDR3 here.

V: TRBV27; J: TRBJ1-1; CDR3: ASSSPRGEAF
V: TRBV6-5; J: TRBJ2-7; CDR3: ASSRAYSYEQY
V: TRBV9; J: TRBJ2-2; CDR3: ASSVRGTGLTGELF
V: TRBV13; J: TRBJ2-7; CDR3: ASSPTGAHYEQY
V: TRBV6-5; J: TRBJ1-2; CDR3: ASSGEWGAGYT
V: TRBV11-2; J: TRBJ2-7; CDR3: ASSTGLAFSYEQY
V: TRBV29-1; J: TRBJ1-2; CDR3: SVRQGASNYGYT
V: TRBV28; J: TRBJ1-5; CDR3: ASTHGGVGNQPQH
V: TRBV4-1; J: TRBJ2-5; CDR3: ASSKRVLEETQY
V: TRBV4-3; J: TRBJ2-5; CDR3: ASSQAGGGETQY
V: TRBV7-9; J: TRBJ1-5; CDR3: ASSTTGNNQPQH
V: TRBV6-6; J: TRBJ2-3; CDR3: ASSLDRVVADTQY
V: TRBV5-4; J: TRBJ2-3; CDR3: ASSLTDRGQYTQY
V: TRBV10-3; J: TRBJ1-5; CDR3: AISESGTNTPQH
V: TRBV15; J: TRBJ2-7; CDR3: ATSRTTDYEQY
V: TRBV27; J: TRBJ2-7; CDR3: ASRHTGPRAYEQY
V: TRBV7-3; J: TRBJ2-2; CDR3: ASSSWDRVNTGELF
V: TRBV19; J: TRBJ2-1; CDR3: ASSRPGLAQNEQF
V: TRBV4-2; J: TRBJ2-4; CDR3: ASSQDLGTSLIVAKNIQY
V: TRBV19; J: TRBJ2-1; CDR3: ASSILDRGSYNEQF
V: TRBV19; J: TRBJ2-7; CDR3: ACHRDRPYEQY
V: TRBV15; J: TRBJ1-6; CDR3: ATSRVNSPLH
V: TRBV6-6; J: TRBJ1-2; CDR3: ASRRQTRDRGGYT
V: TRBV5-1; J: TRBJ2-1; CDR3: ASSFPAGHNEQF
V: TRBV27; J: TRBJ1-1; CDR3: ASSFLDRVNTEAF
V: TRBV29-1; J: TRBJ1-1; CDR3: SVEGSGYLEAF
V: TRBV7-9; J: TRBJ1-1; CDR3: ASSRRGDVQFTEAF
V: TRBV7-2; J: TRBJ2-1; CDR3: ASSSSGTYNEQF
V: TRBV29-1; J: TRBJ2-2; CDR3: SVVAGYTGELF
V: TRBV6-6; J: TRBJ2-2; CDR3: ASSYERNTGELF
V: TRBV29-1; J: TRBJ1-2; CDR3: SDLGQETYGYT
V: TRBV5-6; J: TRBJ2-7; CDR3: ASSFGGQGFGEQY